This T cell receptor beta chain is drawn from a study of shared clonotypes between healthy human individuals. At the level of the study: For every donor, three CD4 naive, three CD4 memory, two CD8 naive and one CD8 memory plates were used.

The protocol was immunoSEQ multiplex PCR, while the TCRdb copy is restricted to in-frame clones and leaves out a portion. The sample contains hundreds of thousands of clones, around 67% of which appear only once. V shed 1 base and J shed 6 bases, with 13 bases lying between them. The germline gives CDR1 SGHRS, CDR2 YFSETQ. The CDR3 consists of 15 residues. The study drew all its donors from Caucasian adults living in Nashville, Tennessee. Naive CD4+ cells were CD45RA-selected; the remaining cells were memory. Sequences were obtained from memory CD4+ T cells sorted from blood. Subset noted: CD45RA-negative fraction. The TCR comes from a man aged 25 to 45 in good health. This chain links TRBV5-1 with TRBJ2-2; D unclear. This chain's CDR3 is CASSLFASEAGELFF. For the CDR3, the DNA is TGCGCCAGCAGCTTGTTTGCGTCCGAGGCCGGGGAGCTGTTTTTT. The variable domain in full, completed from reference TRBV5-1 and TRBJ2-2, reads KAGVTQTPRYLIKTRGQQVTLSCSPISGHRSVSWYQQTPGQGLQFLFEYFSETQRNKGNFPGRFSGRQFSNSRSEMNVSTLELGDSALYLCASSLFASEAGELFFGEGSRLTVL.